The rows below give T cell receptor beta chains drawn from one sample of a study of shared clonotypes between healthy human individuals. Libraries were prepared by immunoSEQ multiplex PCR; TCRdb keeps only in-frame clonotypes and omits some of them. The data contain roughly 720,000 clones, about nine tenths of them singletons. The specimen was memory CD8+ T cells from PBMCs. These receptors were obtained from a man between 18 and 35 years old in good health. Some clones in this sample may be carry-over from other donors' samples. Each CDR3 is given with its conserved first and last residue. The D gene is left open where the match is weak. Rows may omit the clone size; those that give it use once, few, many or a size class.

j_call v_call cdr3_length d_call clone_size cdr3_nt cdr3_aa
TRBJ2-7 TRBV5-1 16 - - TGCGCCAGCAGCTTGTTATCGCGGGATCCTAACTACGAGCAGTACTTC CASSLLSRDPNYEQYF
TRBJ2-5 TRBV15 17 - - TGTGCCACCAGCAGAGAGGTACAGGGGACTTACCAAGAGACCCAGTACTTC CATSREVQGTYQETQYF
TRBJ2-5 TRBV4-1 14 - - TGCGCCAGCAGCCAAGACCCAGGGGAGGAGACCCAGTACTTC CASSQDPGEETQYF
TRBJ1-1 TRBV9 15 - - TGTGCCAGCAGCCCCCACCCCGGGCCGAACACTGAAGCTTTCTTT CASSPHPGPNTEAFF
TRBJ2-2 TRBV13 19 - - TGTGCCAGCAGCTTAGTGTCAGGCCTTCTACATGGGGACACCGGGGAGCTGTTTTTT CASSLVSGLLHGDTGELFF
TRBJ1-1 TRBV15 14 - once TGTGCCACCACCCCAGAGATCGGATCCACTGAAGCTTTCTTT CATTPEIGSTEAFF
TRBJ2-5 TRBV18 16 - once TGTGCCAGCTCACCAGCAAAGGGACTGGCACCAGACACCCAGTACTTC CASSPAKGLAPDTQYF
TRBJ1-2 TRBV27 14 TRBD1 - TGTGCCAGCAGACCCCCGGGACAGCGCAATGGCTACACCTTC CASRPPGQRNGYTF
TRBJ2-1 TRBV4-1 15 - - TGCGCCAGCAGCCAAGCGACGGGGGCCTACAATGAGCAGTTCTTC CASSQATGAYNEQFF
TRBJ2-7 TRBV28 15 TRBD1 - TGTGCCAGCAGTTTCGACAGGGGGGGGTACTACGAGCAGTACTTC CASSFDRGGYYEQYF
TRBJ1-6 TRBV7-9 14 - - TGTGCCAGCAGCGCCGTTCGAACGGGGTCACCCCTCCACTTT CASSAVRTGSPLHF
TRBJ2-7 TRBV5-4 15 - - TGTGCCAGCAGCTTGGGGGGCGGGTACTCCTACGAGCAGTACTTC CASSLGGGYSYEQYF
TRBJ2-5 TRBV5-4 17 - - TGTGCCAGCAGCGGTATGAGCGTAGCGGAGATGAAAGAGACCCAGTACTTC CASSGMSVAEMKETQYF
TRBJ2-7 TRBV19 15 - - TGTGCCAGTAGTATTGACCGGGGAATATCCTACGAGCAGTACTTC CASSIDRGISYEQYF
TRBJ2-1 TRBV21-1 18 - - TGTGCCAGGACGAATTCGTTTGGTACAGGGGGCACTTACAATGAGCAGTTCTTC CARTNSFGTGGTYNEQFF
TRBJ2-1 TRBV30 19 TRBD2 - TGTGCCTGGAGTGTAATTCGTTCGGGGCGGGAGGGGTCCTACAATGAGCAGTTCTTC CAWSVIRSGREGSYNEQFF
TRBJ2-1 TRBV19 15 TRBD1 once TGTGCCAGTAGCGCTCAGGGGGCGGCCTGGGATGAGCAGTTCTTC CASSAQGAAWDEQFF
TRBJ2-1 TRBV7-9 14 TRBD1 - TGTGCCAGCAGCCGCGGGGACAGGAAGAGTGAGCAGTTCTTC CASSRGDRKSEQFF
TRBJ2-1 TRBV4-2 15 - few TGTGCCAGCAGCCAAGGGCCTAGCCTGGGCAATGAGCAGTTCTTC CASSQGPSLGNEQFF
TRBJ2-1 TRBV7-2 16 TRBD2 - TGTGCCAGCAGCTTAGAGGGGCGGGAGTATCACAATGAGCAGTTCTTC CASSLEGREYHNEQFF
TRBJ2-5 TRBV2 15 - - TGTGCCAGCAGTGAATTGTGGACAGCTCGAGAGACCCAGTACTTC CASSELWTARETQYF
TRBJ2-7 TRBV27 14 TRBD2 - TGTGCCAGCAGTTTACTAGCGGGAGTTCGGGAGCAGTACTTC CASSLLAGVREQYF
TRBJ2-3 TRBV4-3 13 - - TGCGCCAGCAGCCAAACAGGGACAGATACGCAGTATTTT CASSQTGTDTQYF
TRBJ2-1 TRBV30 13 - - TGTGCCTGGAGTGTGGTGGCGTACAATGAGCAGTTCTTC CAWSVVAYNEQFF
TRBJ2-2 TRBV6-1 16 - few TGTGCCAGCAGTGCGTGGGGCAGGGTAGACACCGGGGAGCTGTTTTTT CASSAWGRVDTGELFF